The entry that follows covers one T cell receptor (beta chain) sequence. The data are from a study of naive and memory T cell subsets. V was pared by 3 bases and J by 2 bases, with 11 bases between. CDR1 and CDR2 from the germline V gene are SGHRS and YFSETQ. CDR3 length: 14 amino acids. Ligated cDNA underwent four rounds of PCR with nested alpha and beta constant region primers and SP2. TCRdb reprocessed the 5' RACE reads with MiXCR, giving one entry per CDR3 protein. The data contain approximately 49,000 distinct CDR3 sequences, approximately 4.5% of them singletons. TCR cDNA received a 3' ligated oligonucleotide that carried a UMI. Unsorted total RNA, roughly 1 to 1000 ng, was DNase treated before reverse transcription.

This sequence joins TRBV5-1 and TRBJ2-5; D may be TRBD1 (6 bases). This TCR was recovered from a female donor in good health. In DNA form, the CDR3 reads TGCGCCAGCAGCTCCACAGGGTGGCAAGAGACCCAGTACTTC. Amino acid sequence: CASSSTGWQETQYF.